This T cell receptor (beta chain) was captured by sequencing in a study of blood T cell repertoires in COVID-19. Produced via immunoSEQ multiplex PCR; TCRdb's table is partial and in-frame only. The sample lists fewer than 250,000 clones, 70% to 90% occurring once. V lost 3 bases, J lost 10 bases, and 22 bases lay in between. The length of the CDR3 is 16 residues. Germline assignment: CDR1 WNHNN and CDR2 SYGVQD (reference sequence). The source of this sequence is a man in his thirties or forties who had recovered from COVID-19. The source material was PBMCs or T cells enriched from blood (not recorded which). The chain joins TRBV10-1 to TRBJ2-1; D possibly corresponds to TRBD2 (5 bases). The chain's CDR3 is CASSDFGALDRGEQFF. CDR3 sequence (DNA): TGCGCCAGCAGTGACTTCGGCGCACTAGATAGAGGGGAGCAGTTCTTC.